What follows are 17 T cell receptor beta chains derived from one specimen sequenced in a study of identical twins. TCRdb re-analysed the 5' RACE reads in MiXCR, keeping a single row per CDR3 protein. The profile shows 570,000 or so distinct CDR3 sequences, around 9.6% of them singletons. These data are also associated with another study on yellow fever vaccine responses in identical twins.

The specimen sequenced was PBMCs. The receptors come from a woman aged 18-29 years in good health.

The rearrangement joins TRBV5-1 to TRBJ2-2; D gene ambiguous. V was pared by 0 bases and J by 7 bases, with 10 bases between. The germline V gene encodes CDR1 SGHRS and CDR2 YFSETQ. The CDR3 loop spans 14 amino acids. The DNA of the CDR3 is TGCGCCAGCAGCTTGGGGCAGGCGATCGGGGAGCTGTTTTTT. This translates into CASSLGQAIGELFF.

This clonotype was picked up a small number of times. This sequence joins TRBV24-1 and TRBJ2-5; TRBD1 aligns across 8 bases. The CDR3 extends over 14 amino acids. The V and J ends lost 7 bases and 5 bases, in that order; junction bases with no gene match: 8. Germline lookup yields CDR1 KGHDR and CDR2 SFDVKD. CDR3 protein: CATSKGQAGETQYF. Here the CDR3 DNA reads TGTGCCACCAGCAAGGGACAGGCGGGTGAGACCCAGTACTTC.

The V gene is TRBV7-9, the J gene TRBJ1-1; D unclear. This CDR3 is built from 16 residues. In germline, CDR1 is SEHNR, CDR2 FQNEAQ (reference sequence). V lost 7 bases, J lost 1 base, and 19 bases lay in between. The CDR3 region has the DNA TGTGCCAGCACCCTTATAGAGCCGATCCAGAACACTGAAGCTTTCTTT. Protein sequence: CASTLIEPIQNTEAFF.

This clonotype was observed many times. This chain's CDR3 is CAISESGQIYEQYF. The CDR3 DNA sequence: TGTGCCATCAGTGAGTCTGGACAGATCTACGAGCAGTACTTC. The chain couples TRBV10-3 to TRBJ2-7, with D tentatively TRBD1 (6 bases). The CDR3 contains 14 residues. Trimming took off 0 bases at V and 3 bases at J, with 9 bases between the two ends. Germline V gene lookup returns CDR1 ENHRY and CDR2 SYGVKD.

This clonotype was seen repeatedly, ten times or more. The J gene is TRBJ1-5, the V gene TRBV7-9, with D possibly matching TRBD1 (6 bases). The CDR3 sequence is 15 residues long. Germline CDR1 is SEHNR and CDR2 is FQNEAQ (reference sequence). Between the trimmed V and J ends, which lost 5 bases and 0 bases, there was a span of 11 bases. The CDR3 region has the DNA TGTGCCAGCAGCCGGACAGAGTATAGCAATCAGCCCCAGCATTTT. This sequence encodes CASSRTEYSNQPQHF.

This clonotype was observed at least ten times. The CDR3 region has the DNA TGTGCCAGCAGCACTACTGGGGGGAGCGGGAGGTCCTACGAGCAGTACTTC. This sequence encodes CASSTTGGSGRSYEQYF. The chain uses TRBV27 and TRBJ2-7; TRBD2 matches 9 bases. The CDR3 loop spans 17 amino acids. The germline V gene encodes CDR1 MNHEY and CDR2 SMNVEV (reference sequence). V dropped 6 bases and J dropped 1; count of bases not matched to a gene: 13.

The sample holds many counts of this clonotype. The chain's CDR3 is CASSQDHEQFF. The DNA of the CDR3 is TGCGCCAGCAGCCAAGACCATGAGCAGTTCTTC. The chain joins TRBV4-1 to TRBJ2-1; D not certain. The CDR3 totals 11 residues. The germline gives CDR1 MGHRA, CDR2 YSYEKL. V gave up 0 bases and J gave up 8 bases, with 2 bases separating them.

This chain joins TRBV4-3 and TRBJ2-4, with TRBD1 matching over 9 bases. CDR3 length: 20 residues. The junction had 16 bases not matched to a gene; V was cut back by 3 bases and J by 1 base. The germline gives CDR1 LGHNA, CDR2 YSLEER. CDR3 coding DNA: TGCGCCAGCAGCCAGTCGGGACAGGGCGAATTAGAGTGGGCCAAAAACATTCAGTACTTC. Its protein is CASSQSGQGELEWAKNIQYF.

This clonotype was observed a handful of times. The chain recombines TRBV9 with TRBJ2-3; tentatively, D is TRBD2 (6 bases). Trimming cost V 3 bases and J 4 bases, with 24 bases left between them. This CDR3 comprises 18 residues. Germline CDR1 SGDLS, CDR2 YYNGEE. CDR3 in DNA: TGTGCCAGCAGCGCCCCCCAAGGGGCGGGACGCCGTTCAGATACGCAGTATTTT. Residues: CASSAPQGAGRRSDTQYF.

This clonotype was counted only a few times. The chain carries TRBV29-1 and TRBJ2-7; 10 nucleotides match TRBD2. After removal of 6 bases from V and 2 bases from J, the junction contained 4 bases not matched to a gene. The germline V gene has CDR1 SQVTM and CDR2 ANQGSEA. This CDR3 region has 13 residues. In DNA, the CDR3 is TGCAGCGTGGGACTAGCGACTACCTACGAGCAGTACTTC. Translating it yields CSVGLATTYEQYF.

The rearrangement links TRBV12-3 or TRBV12-4 to TRBJ1-1; D is uncertain. There are 14 residues in the CDR3. Trimming removed 3 bases at V and 1 base at J, with 9 bases between. The CDR3 DNA sequence: TGTGCCAGCAGTTTCATAGAGGGGAACACTGAAGCTTTCTTT. Encoded protein: CASSFIEGNTEAFF.

This chain connects TRBV29-1 to TRBJ2-7; 7 nucleotides match TRBD1. V was clipped by 7 bases and J by 5 bases; unmatched bases: 8. CDR3 length: 12 residues. Per germline, CDR1 SQVTM and CDR2 ANQGSEA. The CDR3 loop reads CSAPGQFNEQYF. The CDR3 region has the DNA TGCAGCGCTCCGGGACAGTTCAACGAGCAGTACTTC.

In this sample, this clonotype turned up many times. The CDR3 DNA reads as TGTGCCAGCCGTCTCTCGTACGAGACCCAGTACTTC. Protein: CASRLSYETQYF. The gene calls are TRBV12-3 or TRBV12-4 and TRBJ2-5; the D is unclear. Trimming pared 8 bases from V and 5 bases from J, leaving 12 bases between. The CDR3 covers 12 residues.

This clonotype has at least ten counts. The genes are TRBV5-1 and TRBJ2-2; 7 nucleotides line up with TRBD1. The V and J ends lost 6 bases and 2 bases, in that order; junction bases with no gene match: 7. The length of the CDR3 is 15 residues. Germline lookup yields CDR1 SGHRS and CDR2 YFSETQ. The CDR3: CASITGTANTGELFF. In DNA, the CDR3 is TGCGCCAGCATAACCGGGACAGCAAACACCGGGGAGCTGTTTTTT.

This clonotype was recorded many times. The chain couples TRBV28 to TRBJ1-2; possibly TRBD1 for D (6 bases). This CDR3 contains 14 residues. Germline V lookup: CDR1 MDHEN, CDR2 SYDVKM. Trimming left V 10 bases short and J 3 bases short, with 18 bases between. The CDR3 DNA follows: TGTGCCACCAATCCAACAGGGCGCTACTATGGCTACACCTTC. Its protein is CATNPTGRYYGYTF.

The J gene is TRBJ2-1, the V gene TRBV15; 10 bases align to TRBD1. The V segment lost 5 bases and the J segment 4 bases; nucleotides outside the gene matches: 5. This CDR3 has 15 amino acids. Germline V gives CDR1 LNHNV, CDR2 YYDKDF (reference sequence). The CDR3 spells CATSARDRGYNEQFF. CDR3 nucleotides: TGTGCCACCAGCGCCCGGGACAGGGGTTACAATGAGCAGTTCTTC.

There are a few counts of this clonotype. The chain joins TRBV20-1 to TRBJ2-1; 9 nucleotides align to TRBD1. V shed 0 bases, J shed 7 bases, and the junction held 10 bases outside the gene matches. CDR1 is DFQATT and CDR2 is SNEGSKA in the germline V gene (reference sequence). The CDR3 runs to 16 residues. DNA for the CDR3: TGCAGTGCTAGAGACCCGTGGGGACAGGGAGGTAATGAGCAGTTCTTC. Translation: CSARDPWGQGGNEQFF.